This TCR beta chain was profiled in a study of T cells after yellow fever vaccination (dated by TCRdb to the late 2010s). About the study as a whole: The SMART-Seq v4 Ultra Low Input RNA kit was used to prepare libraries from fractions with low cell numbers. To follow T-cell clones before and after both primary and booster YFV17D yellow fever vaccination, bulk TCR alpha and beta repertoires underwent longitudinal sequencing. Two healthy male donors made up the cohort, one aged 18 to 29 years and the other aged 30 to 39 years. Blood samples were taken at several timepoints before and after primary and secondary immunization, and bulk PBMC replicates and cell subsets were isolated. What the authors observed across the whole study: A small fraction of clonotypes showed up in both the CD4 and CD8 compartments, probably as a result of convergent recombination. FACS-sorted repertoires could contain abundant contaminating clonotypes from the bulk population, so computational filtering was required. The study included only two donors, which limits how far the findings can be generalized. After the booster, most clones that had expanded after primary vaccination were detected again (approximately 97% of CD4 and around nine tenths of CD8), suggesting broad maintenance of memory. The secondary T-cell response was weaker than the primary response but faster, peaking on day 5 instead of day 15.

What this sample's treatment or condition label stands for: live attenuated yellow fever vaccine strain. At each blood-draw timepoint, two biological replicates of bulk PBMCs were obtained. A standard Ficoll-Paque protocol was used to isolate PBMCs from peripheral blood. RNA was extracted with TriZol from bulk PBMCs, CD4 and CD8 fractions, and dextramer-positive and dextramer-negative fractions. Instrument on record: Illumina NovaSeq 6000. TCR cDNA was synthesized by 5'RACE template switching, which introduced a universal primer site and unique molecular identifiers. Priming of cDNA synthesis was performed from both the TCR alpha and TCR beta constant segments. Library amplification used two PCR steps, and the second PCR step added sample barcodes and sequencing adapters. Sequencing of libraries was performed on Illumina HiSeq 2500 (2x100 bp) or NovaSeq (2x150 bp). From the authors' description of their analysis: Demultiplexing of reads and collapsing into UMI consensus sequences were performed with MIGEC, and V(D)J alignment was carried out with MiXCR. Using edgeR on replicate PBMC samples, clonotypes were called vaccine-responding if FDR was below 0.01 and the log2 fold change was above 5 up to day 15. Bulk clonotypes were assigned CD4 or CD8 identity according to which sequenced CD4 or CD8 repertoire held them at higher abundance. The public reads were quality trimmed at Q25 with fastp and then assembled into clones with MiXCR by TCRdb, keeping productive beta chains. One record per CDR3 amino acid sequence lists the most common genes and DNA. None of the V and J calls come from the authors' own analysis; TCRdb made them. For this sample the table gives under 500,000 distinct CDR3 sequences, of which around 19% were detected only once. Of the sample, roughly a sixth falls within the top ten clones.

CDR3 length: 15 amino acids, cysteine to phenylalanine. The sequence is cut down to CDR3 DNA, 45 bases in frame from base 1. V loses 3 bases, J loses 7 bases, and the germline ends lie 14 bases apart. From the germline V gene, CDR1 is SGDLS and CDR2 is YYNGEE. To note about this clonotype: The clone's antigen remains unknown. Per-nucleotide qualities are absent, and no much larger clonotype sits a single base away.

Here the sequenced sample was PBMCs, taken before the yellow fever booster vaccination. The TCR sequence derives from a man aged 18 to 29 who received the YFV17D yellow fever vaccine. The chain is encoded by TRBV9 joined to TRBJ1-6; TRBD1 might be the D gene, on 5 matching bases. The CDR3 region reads CASSARATTNSPLHF. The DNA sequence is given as TGTGCCAGCAGCGCCAGGGCAACCACCAATTCACCCCTCCACTTT.